This T cell receptor (beta chain) was documented in a study of T cell responses to AZD1222 COVID-19 vaccine. For the study at large: Researchers grouped second doses given at about 4 or about 12 weeks into one pool. Overall study findings and caveats: CD4 TCRs linked to vaccination spanned spike, dominating at 160-218 and 743-854. Every sample of the repertoires postdated the peak T cell response. Just 5 to 7 AZD1222 recipients were seropositive at baseline.

The CDR3 totals 15 residues. With 1 base clipped from V and 8 bases from J, the junction kept 9 bases outside the gene matches. From germline, CDR1 is SEHNR and CDR2 FQNEAQ (reference sequence). The method was immunoSEQ multiplex PCR; TCRdb's version includes in-frame clones alone and lacks a portion of them. The sample lists roughly 120,000 clones, 88% occurring once. Concerning this clone: What it recognizes is unknown.

The J gene is TRBJ1-2, the V gene TRBV7-9, with 8 bases lining up with TRBD1. The input for sequencing was peripheral blood, taken on day 0 of AZD1222 vaccination. The clonotype comes from an adult in good health. This chain's CDR3 is CASSLGTGLFLGYTF. CDR3 sequence (DNA): TGTGCCAGCAGCTTAGGGACAGGGCTGTTCCTAGGCTACACCTTC.